Listed below are T cell receptor beta chains from one sample, sequenced in a study of cytomegalovirus exposure and HLA in healthy donors. TCRdb keeps only in-frame clones here, not all; method: immunoSEQ multiplex PCR. Among 150,000 to 200,000 clones, under 90% were seen once, and the ten largest hold 4.5% to 5.5%. The sample consisted of PBMCs. All receptors come from a man younger than 35 in good health and CMV-seronegative. Both conserved end residues are part of each CDR3. The order of the fields is CDR3 DNA, CDR3 protein, V gene, J gene, D gene, clone size. The D gene is left open where the match is weak. Size values are once, few and many counts, or a class for expanded clones, and some rows have none.

CDR3nt: TGCGCCAGCAGCCAGATCGGGACTCCAGGAGATACGCAGTATTTT
CDR3aa: CASSQIGTPGDTQYF
v_gene: TRBV4-1
j_gene: TRBJ2-3
d_gene: -
abundance: once

CDR3nt: TGTGCCAGCAGCTTCGACAGCGGGAGATACAATGAGCAGTTCTTC
CDR3aa: CASSFDSGRYNEQFF
v_gene: TRBV7-2
j_gene: TRBJ2-1
d_gene: TRBD2
abundance: -

CDR3nt: TGTGCCAGCAGTTCCCCGGGACCGGGGGAAGAGACCCAGTACTTC
CDR3aa: CASSSPGPGEETQYF
v_gene: TRBV28
j_gene: TRBJ2-5
d_gene: -
abundance: -

CDR3nt: TGCGCCAGCAGCCCCCGTGCGGGAGTGGTTGTCAATGAGCAGTTCTTC
CDR3aa: CASSPRAGVVVNEQFF
v_gene: TRBV4-1
j_gene: TRBJ2-1
d_gene: TRBD2
abundance: few

CDR3nt: TGTGCCAGCAGTCCACAGGAACCGCTCTATGGCTACACCTTC
CDR3aa: CASSPQEPLYGYTF
v_gene: TRBV27
j_gene: TRBJ1-2
d_gene: -
abundance: -

CDR3nt: TGCAGCGTAGGAAGCGACGGAAACACCATATATTTT
CDR3aa: CSVGSDGNTIYF
v_gene: TRBV29-1
j_gene: TRBJ1-3
d_gene: -
abundance: -

CDR3nt: TGTGCCAGCAGCCGGGGGGCTCAAGAGACCCAGTACTTC
CDR3aa: CASSRGAQETQYF
v_gene: TRBV7-9
j_gene: TRBJ2-5
d_gene: -
abundance: -

CDR3nt: TGTGCCAGCAGCCGACAGGGAGCACCAGCCTTAGGTGCCTCGACTGAGCAGTTCTTC
CDR3aa: CASSRQGAPALGASTEQFF
v_gene: TRBV7-3
j_gene: TRBJ2-1
d_gene: TRBD1
abundance: -

CDR3nt: TGCGCCAGCAGCGAGGGGGCAGTCTACAATGAGCAGTTCTTC
CDR3aa: CASSEGAVYNEQFF
v_gene: TRBV10-2
j_gene: TRBJ2-1
d_gene: TRBD1
abundance: once

CDR3nt: TGCAGCGTTGCCGGGATTGACGAGCAGTACTTC
CDR3aa: CSVAGIDEQYF
v_gene: TRBV29-1
j_gene: TRBJ2-7
d_gene: -
abundance: -

CDR3nt: TGTGCCAGCAGTTTACTGGCGGGGAGGGATGAGCAGTTCTTC
CDR3aa: CASSLLAGRDEQFF
v_gene: TRBV27
j_gene: TRBJ2-1
d_gene: TRBD2
abundance: -

CDR3nt: TGTGCCAGCAAGAAAAACCCCGGGGATGGCTACACCTTC
CDR3aa: CASKKNPGDGYTF
v_gene: TRBV27
j_gene: TRBJ1-2
d_gene: -
abundance: -

CDR3nt: TGTGCCAGTAGTATGGCCGGGACCTCGGGGGCCTACGAGCAGTACTTC
CDR3aa: CASSMAGTSGAYEQYF
v_gene: TRBV19
j_gene: TRBJ2-7
d_gene: -
abundance: -

CDR3nt: TGTGCCAGCAGTTCCGTGGGGGGACAGGGGGACTACACCTTC
CDR3aa: CASSSVGGQGDYTF
v_gene: TRBV5-4
j_gene: TRBJ1-2
d_gene: TRBD1
abundance: once

CDR3nt: TGCGCCAGTCGAGGGGGGGCGAACACCGGGGAGCTGTTTTTT
CDR3aa: CASRGGANTGELFF
v_gene: TRBV4-3
j_gene: TRBJ2-2
d_gene: -
abundance: -

CDR3nt: TGTGCCAGCAGACTCGTCCCCTTGGGACAGCACTATGGCTACACCTTC
CDR3aa: CASRLVPLGQHYGYTF
v_gene: TRBV25-1
j_gene: TRBJ1-2
d_gene: TRBD1
abundance: -

CDR3nt: TGTGCCAGCAGCAAGACCGGGACAGGGGACTACGAGCAGTACTTC
CDR3aa: CASSKTGTGDYEQYF
v_gene: TRBV7-3
j_gene: TRBJ2-7
d_gene: TRBD1
abundance: -

CDR3nt: TGTGCCAGCAGCTTTGATCGAGGCAGGGGGCCTTACAATGAGCAGTTCTTC
CDR3aa: CASSFDRGRGPYNEQFF
v_gene: TRBV11-2
j_gene: TRBJ2-1
d_gene: TRBD1
abundance: -

CDR3nt: TGTGCCAGCAGCGTAGCTGGTGGCGGTGGAAACACCATATATTTT
CDR3aa: CASSVAGGGGNTIYF
v_gene: TRBV9
j_gene: TRBJ1-3
d_gene: -
abundance: -

CDR3nt: TGTGCCAGCAGCTTAGAGGAGGGGAGGGCAGAGACCCAGTACTTC
CDR3aa: CASSLEEGRAETQYF
v_gene: TRBV7-8
j_gene: TRBJ2-5
d_gene: TRBD2
abundance: once

CDR3nt: TGTGCCAGCTCACGGGACAGCAACAATGAGCAGTTCTTC
CDR3aa: CASSRDSNNEQFF
v_gene: TRBV18
j_gene: TRBJ2-1
d_gene: TRBD1
abundance: -

CDR3nt: TGCGCCAGCAGCTCGCGTCTTTCAGGGGGGACCTACAATGAGCAGTTCTTC
CDR3aa: CASSSRLSGGTYNEQFF
v_gene: TRBV5-1
j_gene: TRBJ2-1
d_gene: -
abundance: -

CDR3nt: TGTGCCAGCAGCCCAAGGACTAGCGGGGGATACACCGGGGAGCTGTTTTTT
CDR3aa: CASSPRTSGGYTGELFF
v_gene: TRBV7-9
j_gene: TRBJ2-2
d_gene: TRBD2
abundance: -

CDR3nt: TGTGCCAGCAGCGTTACCGGGAACACGAACACTGAAGCTTTCTTT
CDR3aa: CASSVTGNTNTEAFF
v_gene: TRBV11-3
j_gene: TRBJ1-1
d_gene: -
abundance: -

CDR3nt: TGTGCCAGCAGGGGGACAGTGAACACTGAAGCTTTCTTT
CDR3aa: CASRGTVNTEAFF
v_gene: TRBV2
j_gene: TRBJ1-1
d_gene: TRBD1
abundance: few

CDR3nt: TGTGCCAGCAGCTTAGGAGGCGGCTCCTACGAGCAGTACTTC
CDR3aa: CASSLGGGSYEQYF
v_gene: TRBV11-3
j_gene: TRBJ2-7
d_gene: -
abundance: -

CDR3nt: TGTGCCAGTAGTAGCGAGGGACAGGGTAATCAGCCCCAGCATTTT
CDR3aa: CASSSEGQGNQPQHF
v_gene: TRBV19
j_gene: TRBJ1-5
d_gene: TRBD1
abundance: -

CDR3nt: TGCAGTGCTGCCCTCGGGGGTACGCAGTATTTT
CDR3aa: CSAALGGTQYF
v_gene: TRBV20-1
j_gene: TRBJ2-3
d_gene: -
abundance: -

CDR3nt: TGTGCCTCCTGGAGGGGGGGAGGCACTGAAGCTTTCTTT
CDR3aa: CASWRGGGTEAFF
v_gene: TRBV10-3
j_gene: TRBJ1-1
d_gene: -
abundance: -

CDR3nt: TGTGCCAGCAGCGCCGCACAGCACACTTACTCCTACGAGCAGTACTTC
CDR3aa: CASSAAQHTYSYEQYF
v_gene: TRBV7-9
j_gene: TRBJ2-7
d_gene: -
abundance: -

CDR3nt: TGCGCCAGCAGCTCGGGGGGAGAAGCTGAAGCTTTCTTT
CDR3aa: CASSSGGEAEAFF
v_gene: TRBV4-1
j_gene: TRBJ1-1
d_gene: -
abundance: few

CDR3nt: TGCGCCAGCAGCCAAGCGGGCGGGAGGGAATTCGATGAGCAGTTCTTC
CDR3aa: CASSQAGGREFDEQFF
v_gene: TRBV4-3
j_gene: TRBJ2-1
d_gene: TRBD2
abundance: -

CDR3nt: TGTTCCTGGGGACAGAGCTCCTACGAGCAGTACTTC
CDR3aa: CSWGQSSYEQYF
v_gene: TRBV7-9
j_gene: TRBJ2-7
d_gene: TRBD1
abundance: -

CDR3nt: TGTGCCAGCAGCCAGGGACTAGCGGGGACAGATACGCAGTATTTT
CDR3aa: CASSQGLAGTDTQYF
v_gene: TRBV28
j_gene: TRBJ2-3
d_gene: TRBD2
abundance: -

CDR3nt: TGCGCCAGCAGCTTGGGCGGACAGGGACTGATCTATGGCTACACCTTC
CDR3aa: CASSLGGQGLIYGYTF
v_gene: TRBV5-1
j_gene: TRBJ1-2
d_gene: TRBD1
abundance: -

CDR3nt: TGTGCCAGCAGCCAATTTCAGGGATCCTACGAGCAGTACTTC
CDR3aa: CASSQFQGSYEQYF
v_gene: TRBV6-5
j_gene: TRBJ2-7
d_gene: -
abundance: -

CDR3nt: TGTGCCAGCTCACCCCCGATCCGACGGGACAGAGTACAAGAGACCCAGTACTTC
CDR3aa: CASSPPIRRDRVQETQYF
v_gene: TRBV18
j_gene: TRBJ2-5
d_gene: TRBD1
abundance: -

CDR3nt: TGTGCCAGCAGCTTATCCCTCCTCTCTGGAAACACCATATATTTT
CDR3aa: CASSLSLLSGNTIYF
v_gene: TRBV7-6
j_gene: TRBJ1-3
d_gene: -
abundance: -

CDR3nt: TGCAGCGTTGGGTACAGGGAGAACACCGGGGAGCTGTTTTTT
CDR3aa: CSVGYRENTGELFF
v_gene: TRBV29-1
j_gene: TRBJ2-2
d_gene: -
abundance: -

CDR3nt: TGTGCCAGCAGCTCCAGGCGGGGTGCGGGATACGGGACCCAGTACTTC
CDR3aa: CASSSRRGAGYGTQYF
v_gene: TRBV7-9
j_gene: TRBJ2-5
d_gene: -
abundance: -

CDR3nt: TGTGCCAGCAGTACAGGGGGTAATCAGCCCCAGCATTTT
CDR3aa: CASSTGGNQPQHF
v_gene: TRBV6-1
j_gene: TRBJ1-5
d_gene: TRBD1
abundance: -

CDR3nt: TGCGCCAGCAGCTTGGCAAACACCGGGGAGCTGTTTTTT
CDR3aa: CASSLANTGELFF
v_gene: TRBV5-1
j_gene: TRBJ2-2
d_gene: -
abundance: -

CDR3nt: TGCGCCAGCAGCTCGGGACAGGTCCCGACCTACGAGCAGTACTTC
CDR3aa: CASSSGQVPTYEQYF
v_gene: TRBV5-1
j_gene: TRBJ2-7
d_gene: TRBD1
abundance: -

CDR3nt: TGCAGCGCCCGAGGGGGCTATGGCTACACCTTC
CDR3aa: CSARGGYGYTF
v_gene: TRBV29-1
j_gene: TRBJ1-2
d_gene: -
abundance: -

CDR3nt: TGTGCCAGCAGCCTCACTTCCGGGCAGTTCTTC
CDR3aa: CASSLTSGQFF
v_gene: TRBV13
j_gene: TRBJ2-1
d_gene: -
abundance: -

CDR3nt: TGTGCTAGTGCCCAAATTACCCGGGACACCTATAGCAATCAGCCCCAGCATTTT
CDR3aa: CASAQITRDTYSNQPQHF
v_gene: TRBV12-5
j_gene: TRBJ1-5
d_gene: -
abundance: -

CDR3nt: TGTGCCAGCAGTTTACGGTGGGCCCGGGGGGACACAGATACGCAGTATTTT
CDR3aa: CASSLRWARGDTDTQYF
v_gene: TRBV28
j_gene: TRBJ2-3
d_gene: TRBD2
abundance: -

CDR3nt: TGTGCCAGCAGCTCGGCCGGACAGGGACCCAAAAACATTCAGTACTTC
CDR3aa: CASSSAGQGPKNIQYF
v_gene: TRBV7-9
j_gene: TRBJ2-4
d_gene: TRBD1
abundance: -